Below, 11 T cell receptor beta chains from the same sample are listed, as sequenced in a study of glioma-infiltrating T cells. Using RNA template, CDR3s of TCR alpha and beta were amplified with iRepertoire arm-PCR. From the multiplex PCR reads, TCRdb called clonotypes with MiXCR, one entry per CDR3 protein. The sample records approximately 120,000 distinct CDR3 sequences, less than 30% being singletons. Material for sequencing was glioma tissue, nonneoplastic brain tissue, or PBMCs (not recorded which). These TCRs come from a human donor with low-grade glioma or glioblastoma, undergoing nonglioma brain surgery, or in good health (not recorded which).

This clonotype was found many times. The gene calls are TRBV28 and TRBJ2-5; 8 bases line up with TRBD1. J lost 7 bases, V lost 6 bases, and 7 bases had no gene match. The CDR3 runs 13 residues. Germline values: CDR1 MDHEN, CDR2 SYDVKM. CDR3 sequence: CASRAGGLGTQYF. CDR3 in DNA: TGTGCCAGCAGAGCAGGGGGCTTGGGGACCCAGTACTTC.

This clonotype came up a few times. Germline is not matched at one junction end, which may reflect a read error. V is TRBV12-3 or TRBV12-4 and J is TRBJ2-3; D is possibly TRBD1 (6 bases). The CDR3 has 15 amino acids. CDR3 amino acids: CASRLSTGNTDTQYF. The CDR3 DNA is TGTGCCAGCCGTTTAAGTACAGGGAACACAGATACGCAGTATTTT.

This clonotype was seen at least ten times. This chain connects TRBV28 to TRBJ1-1, with D possibly being TRBD1 (6 bases). CDR1 is MDHEN, CDR2 SYDVKM, per germline. The CDR3 has 13 amino acids. V lost 6 bases and J 4 bases, leaving 12 bases between the germline ends. CDR3 sequence: CASRYRVRTEAFF. The CDR3 DNA is TGTGCCAGCAGGTACAGGGTTCGCACTGAAGCTTTCTTT.

This clonotype was seen repeatedly, ten times or more. The chain is built from TRBV6-6 and TRBJ2-7, with TRBD1 as a possible D gene (5 bases). This CDR3 is 14 amino acids long. Germline-derived CDR1 and CDR2 are MNHNY and SVGAGI (reference sequence). The ends were cut back, 0 bases at V and 6 bases at J, with 12 bases in the middle. The CDR3, as DNA: TGTGCCAGCAGTTACTCGAGACAGCTTTTCGAGCAGTACTTC. Protein sequence: CASSYSRQLFEQYF.

The sample holds many counts of this clonotype. The V call is TRBV19, the J call TRBJ2-2, with 8 bases lining up with TRBD2. This CDR3 is 16 amino acids long. Germline CDR1 is LNHDA and CDR2 is SQIVND (reference sequence). The V and J ends lost 3 bases and 3 bases, in that order; junction bases with no gene match: 6. Here the CDR3 DNA reads TGTGCCAGTAGTATCGGGAGGGCGGGAGACACCGGGGAGCTGTTTTTT. As protein: CASSIGRAGDTGELFF.

Ten or more counts support this clonotype. The chain combines TRBV6-1 with TRBJ2-1; 7 bases agree with TRBD2. Germline V gives CDR1 MNHNS, CDR2 SASEGT. The CDR3 spans 16 residues. The junction had 9 bases not matched to a gene; V was cut back by 6 bases and J by 1 base. DNA of the CDR3: TGTGCCAGCAGCCCGGATGGGGGGGGGTCCTACAATGAGCAGTTCTTC. Translating gives CASSPDGGGSYNEQFF.

A remark on this clonotype: This may stem from a read error, because a much larger clone lies one nucleotide away. The rearrangement uses TRBV29-1 and TRBJ2-1; D remains unclear. CDR1 is SQVTM, CDR2 ANQGSEA, per germline. Trimming took off 6 bases at V and 10 bases at J, with 13 bases between the two ends. This CDR3 is built from 11 residues. DNA of the CDR3: TGCAGCGTCGAGTACTCCTACGAGCAGTTCTTC. Translated: CSVEYSYEQFF.

The V gene is TRBV2, the J gene TRBJ1-3; D is uncertain. The CDR3 covers 14 residues. V shed 4 bases and J shed 4 bases, with 11 bases lying between them. CDR1 and CDR2 from the germline V gene are SNHLY and FYNNEI. The CDR3, as DNA: TGTGCCAGCAGTGTGGCGGACGCCGGAAACACCATATATTTT. Encoded protein: CASSVADAGNTIYF.

This clonotype showed up just a few times. The chain recombines TRBV7-8 with TRBJ1-4; D is unclear. With 4 bases removed from V and 3 bases from J, the gap between germline ends came to 9 bases. The CDR3 sequence is 14 residues long. Per the germline V gene, CDR1 is SGHVS and CDR2 is FQNEAQ. CDR3 in DNA: TGTGCCAGCAGCTCCGGGGAGTCTAATGAAAAACTGTTTTTT. Protein product: CASSSGESNEKLFF.

This clonotype was detected only a few times. The gene calls are TRBV29-1 and TRBJ1-4; 9 nucleotides match TRBD1. The V gene's germline CDR1 is SQVTM and CDR2 ANQGSEA. The junction had 6 bases not matched to a gene; V was cut back by 6 bases and J by 7 bases. The CDR3 has 13 residues. CDR3 in DNA: TGCAGCGTAAGGACAGGGGTTACTGAAAAACTGTTTTTT. Translation: CSVRTGVTEKLFF.

This clonotype appeared many times. This chain connects TRBV11-2 to TRBJ2-3; tentatively, D is TRBD1 or TRBD2 (5 bases each). The germline V gene has CDR1 SGHAT and CDR2 FQNNGV. This CDR3 has 14 amino acids. Deletions cut 5 bases from V and 0 bases from J, with 9 bases between. CDR3 amino acids: CASSPGPSTDTQYF. The DNA of the CDR3 is TGTGCCAGCAGCCCGGGACCGAGCACAGATACGCAGTATTTT.